These 16 T cell receptor beta chains were sequenced from one sample in a study of cytomegalovirus exposure and HLA in healthy donors. With 60 Vbeta and 13 Jbeta primers, the PCR was carried out. TCRdb keeps only in-frame clones here, not all; method: immunoSEQ multiplex PCR. Of under 150,000 clones in the sample, around 83% were seen once. Sequencing used PBMCs. These TCRs come from a human donor in good health.

The chain is built from TRBV19 and TRBJ1-1; no clear D gene. Trimming removed 3 bases from V and 4 bases from J, with 12 bases in between. This CDR3 spans 14 amino acids. Germline CDR1 and CDR2: LNHDA and SQIVND (reference sequence). This CDR3 is CASSITGIGTEAFF. The CDR3 bases are TGTGCCAGTAGTATCACCGGGATAGGCACTGAAGCTTTCTTT.

This chain uses TRBV5-5 with TRBJ1-1; possible D gene TRBD1, 6 bases. CDR1 and CDR2 from the germline V gene are SGHKS and YYEKEE (reference sequence). V lost 4 bases, J lost 11 bases, and 12 bases lay in between. The CDR3 length is 11 residues. The CDR3, as DNA: TGTGCCAGCAGCCCACAGGGTGAGGCTTTCTTT. As protein: CASSPQGEAFF.

This clone has just a few counts. The CDR3 reads CASSYSYSLNTEAFF. CDR3 nucleotides: TGTGCCAGCAGTTACTCTTACAGCTTGAACACTGAAGCTTTCTTT. The chain has TRBV6-5 and TRBJ1-1; no reliable D call. CDR1 and CDR2 from the germline V gene are MNHEY and SVGAGI. The CDR3 length is 15 residues. The ends were cut back, 0 bases at V and 0 bases at J, with 8 bases in the middle.

The rearrangement joins TRBV18 to TRBJ1-6; no firm D call. The CDR3 contains 17 residues. CDR1 and CDR2 (germline): KGHSH, LQKENI. V lost 0 bases and J 10 bases, leaving 19 bases between the germline ends. This CDR3 reads CASSPPAALGRKSPLHF. The CDR3 DNA follows: TGTGCCAGCTCACCACCGGCCGCTCTCGGGAGGAAATCACCCCTCCACTTT.

As concerns this clone: The same CDR3 is also encoded by other DNA sequences in this sample. This chain joins TRBV5-1 and TRBJ1-2; D possibly corresponds to TRBD1 (6 bases). Trimming left V 3 bases short and J 6 bases short, with 9 bases between. The CDR3 is 12 residues long. Germline V gene data show CDR1 as SGHRS and CDR2 as YFSETQ. CDR3 protein: CASSSYRDGYTF. In DNA form, the CDR3 reads TGCGCCAGCAGCTCCTACAGGGATGGCTACACCTTC.

CDR3 loop: CASSFSGQANQPQHF. The CDR3 nucleotides are TGTGCCAGCAGTTTTTCCGGACAGGCGAATCAGCCCCAGCATTTT. The chain employs TRBV6-1 and TRBJ1-5; 7 nucleotides match TRBD1. V trimming: 5 bases; J trimming: 4 bases; junction bases outside the gene matches: 8. This CDR3 is built from 15 residues. The germline CDR1 and CDR2 sequences are MNHNS and SASEGT.

The chain couples TRBV10-1 to TRBJ1-3; 9 bases fit TRBD1. From germline, CDR1 is WNHNN and CDR2 SYGVQD (reference sequence). This CDR3 has 15 amino acids. J was trimmed by 3 bases and V by 6 bases; bases with no gene match: 6. CDR3 in amino acids: CASSGTGGFGNTIYF. The CDR3 DNA reads as TGCGCCAGCAGCGGAACAGGGGGCTTTGGAAACACCATATATTTT.

The V and J genes are TRBV5-1 and TRBJ2-3; 8 bases are a match to TRBD1. Germline CDR1 reads SGHRS; CDR2 reads YFSETQ. The CDR3 contains 16 residues. The J segment lost 3 bases and the V segment lost 4 bases, leaving 10 bases of the junction unmatched. The CDR3, as DNA: TGCGCCAGCAGCATCGGACAGGGCCGGCGGACAGATACGCAGTATTTT. Translation: CASSIGQGRRTDTQYF.

This clone has just one count. The CDR3 region is CASSSLGGLNQPQHF. In DNA, the CDR3 is TGTGCCAGCAGCTCTTTAGGAGGATTAAATCAGCCCCAGCATTTT. The chain couples TRBV6-8 to TRBJ1-5, with D hard to call. The CDR3 spans 15 residues. Germline CDR1 reads MNHGY; CDR2 reads SAAAGT. V lost 6 bases and J 4 bases, leaving 16 bases between the germline ends.

This chain joins TRBV27 and TRBJ1-3; 7 nucleotides match TRBD1. J gave up 1 base and V 5 bases, and 2 bases lay outside the gene matches. CDR3 length equals 14 residues. CDR1 and CDR2 from the germline V gene are MNHEY and SMNVEV (reference sequence). CDR3 sequence (DNA): TGTGCCAGCAGTAGACAGGGTTCTGGAAACACCATATATTTT. Translation gives CASSRQGSGNTIYF.

The V gene is TRBV14, the J gene TRBJ2-5, with D possibly matching TRBD2 (6 bases). The V gene lost 3 bases and the J gene lost 5 bases, with 13 bases spanning the gap. This CDR3 contains 14 residues. Looked up from germline, CDR1 is SGHDN and CDR2 is FVKESK. The CDR3 protein is CASSHVEGFETQYF. The CDR3 DNA follows: TGTGCCAGCAGCCACGTGGAGGGCTTCGAGACCCAGTACTTC.

This clone was counted a few times. The chain is built from TRBV5-7 and TRBJ1-5; D ambiguous. TRBV5-7 is classed as an ORF, of uncertain function. This CDR3 region has 14 residues. V lost 0 bases and J lost 0, with 4 bases in between. The CDR3 bases are TGTGCCAGCAGCTTGGTCTATAGCAATCAGCCCCAGCATTTT. It yields the protein CASSLVYSNQPQHF.

The chain uses TRBV27 and TRBJ2-7; the D gene is possibly TRBD2 (6 bases). V lost 5 bases to trimming and J lost 3 bases, with 14 bases between them. Germline CDR1 is MNHEY and CDR2 is SMNVEV (reference sequence). The CDR3 loop spans 14 amino acids. The CDR3 coding sequence is TGTGCCAGCAGTCCGCGACGGGGACTCTACGAGCAGTACTTC. It is translated as CASSPRRGLYEQYF.

V is TRBV27 and J is TRBJ2-2; 11 bases are a match to TRBD2. After removal of 8 bases from V and 7 bases from J, the junction contained 12 bases not matched to a gene. The CDR3 runs 16 residues. Germline CDR1 and CDR2: MNHEY and SMNVEV (reference sequence). The CDR3 DNA reads TGTGCCAGCGCCCAGCTCAGACTAGCGGGGCACGGGGAGCTGTTTTTT. The encoded protein is CASAQLRLAGHGELFF.

The rearrangement joins TRBV6-5 to TRBJ2-5; 9 bases map to TRBD2. Germline V CDR1 and CDR2: MNHEY, SVGAGI. J gave up 2 bases and V 7 bases, and 5 bases lay outside the gene matches. CDR3 size: 14 residues. The CDR3 sequence is CASMMTSGQETQYF. The CDR3 DNA reads as TGTGCCAGCATGATGACTAGCGGTCAAGAGACCCAGTACTTC.

The CDR3 sequence: CASKTGQDSSAEAFF. The CDR3, as DNA: TGTGCCAGCAAAACCGGACAGGATTCTTCGGCTGAAGCTTTCTTT. The rearrangement uses TRBV2 and TRBJ1-1; 7 bases map to TRBD1. The CDR3 contains 15 residues. Germline V CDR1 and CDR2: SNHLY, FYNNEI. With 7 bases clipped from V and 6 bases from J, the junction kept 14 bases outside the gene matches.